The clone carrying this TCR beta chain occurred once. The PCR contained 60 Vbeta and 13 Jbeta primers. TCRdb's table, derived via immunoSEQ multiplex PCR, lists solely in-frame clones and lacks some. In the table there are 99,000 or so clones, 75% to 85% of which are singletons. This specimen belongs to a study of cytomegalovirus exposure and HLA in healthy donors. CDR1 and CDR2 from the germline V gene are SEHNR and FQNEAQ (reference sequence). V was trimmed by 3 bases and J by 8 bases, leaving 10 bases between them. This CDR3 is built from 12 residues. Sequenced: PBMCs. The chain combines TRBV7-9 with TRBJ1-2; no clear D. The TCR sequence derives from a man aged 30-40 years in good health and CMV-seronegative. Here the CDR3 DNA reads TGTGCCAGCAGCTTCCGGGAAGGAGGCTACACCTTC. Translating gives CASSFREGGYTF.